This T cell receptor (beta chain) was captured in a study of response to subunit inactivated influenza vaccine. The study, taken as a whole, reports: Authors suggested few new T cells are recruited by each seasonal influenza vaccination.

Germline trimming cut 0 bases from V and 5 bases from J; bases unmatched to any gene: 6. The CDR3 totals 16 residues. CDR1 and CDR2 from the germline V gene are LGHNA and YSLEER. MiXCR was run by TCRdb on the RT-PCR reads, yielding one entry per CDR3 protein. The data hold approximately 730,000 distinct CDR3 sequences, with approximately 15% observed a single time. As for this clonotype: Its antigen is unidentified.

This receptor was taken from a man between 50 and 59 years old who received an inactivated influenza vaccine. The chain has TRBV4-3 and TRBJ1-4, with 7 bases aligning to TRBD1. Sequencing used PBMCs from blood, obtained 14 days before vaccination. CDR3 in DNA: TGCGCCAGCAGCCAAGATCCGGCGACAGGGAATGAAAAACTGTTTTTT. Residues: CASSQDPATGNEKLFF.